This is a list of T cell receptor beta chains from one sample in a study of blood T cell repertoires in COVID-19. The method was immunoSEQ multiplex PCR; TCRdb's version includes in-frame clones alone and lacks a portion of them. The repertoire includes 250,000 to 300,000 clones, roughly nine tenths of them detected once, and 1.7% sits in the top ten. The specimen was PBMCs or T cells enriched from blood (not recorded which). Receptor source: a middle-aged woman who had recovered from COVID-19. The CDR3 runs from the conserved cysteine through the conserved F or W. D genes are given only for firm matches. Size is stated for part of the rows, as once, few or many counts, or as a class when the clone is expanded.

d_gene: -
abundance: -
j_gene: TRBJ1-2
v_gene: TRBV24-1
len: 10
CDR3nt: TGTGCCACCAGCCAGTATGGCTACACCTTC
CDR3aa: CATSQYGYTF

d_gene: TRBD2
abundance: -
j_gene: TRBJ2-2
v_gene: TRBV5-1
len: 15
CDR3nt: TGCGCCAGCACGACCGGGGGGGCCGCCACCGGGGAGCTGTTTTTT
CDR3aa: CASTTGGAATGELFF

d_gene: TRBD1
abundance: -
j_gene: TRBJ1-6
v_gene: TRBV30
len: 14
CDR3nt: TGTGCCTGGAACAGGGGCTCAACGGTTTCACCCCTCCACTTT
CDR3aa: CAWNRGSTVSPLHF

d_gene: TRBD1
abundance: -
j_gene: TRBJ1-1
v_gene: TRBV20-1
len: 15
CDR3nt: TGCAGTGCTAGTGTTAGTGGAGGGGGCTACGCTGAAGCTTTCTTT
CDR3aa: CSASVSGGGYAEAFF

d_gene: TRBD2
abundance: -
j_gene: TRBJ2-1
v_gene: TRBV5-1
len: 16
CDR3nt: TGCGCCAGCAGGCATACGGGGGGTAGTTCCTACAATGAGCAGTTCTTC
CDR3aa: CASRHTGGSSYNEQFF

d_gene: -
abundance: few
j_gene: TRBJ2-2
v_gene: TRBV30
len: 14
CDR3nt: TGTGCCTGGATGGCAGGTACGAACACCGGGGAGCTGTTTTTT
CDR3aa: CAWMAGTNTGELFF

d_gene: TRBD1
abundance: -
j_gene: TRBJ1-2
v_gene: TRBV2
len: 13
CDR3nt: TGTGCCAGCAGAAACGACAGGGCAGATGGCTACACCTTC
CDR3aa: CASRNDRADGYTF

d_gene: TRBD2
abundance: few
j_gene: TRBJ2-1
v_gene: TRBV10-3
len: 18
CDR3nt: TGTGCCATCAGGGGACAGGGAACTAGCGGGAGGGCCGGCGATGAGCAGTTCTTC
CDR3aa: CAIRGQGTSGRAGDEQFF

d_gene: -
abundance: -
j_gene: TRBJ2-1
v_gene: TRBV4-2
len: 16
CDR3nt: TGTGCCAGCAGCCAAGATCGTGGGACTCTTTACAATGAGCAGTTCTTC
CDR3aa: CASSQDRGTLYNEQFF

d_gene: -
abundance: -
j_gene: TRBJ1-5
v_gene: TRBV5-4
len: 16
CDR3nt: TGTGCCAGCAGCTTGGCCGAGCCAGGGTATAATCAGCCCCAGCATTTT
CDR3aa: CASSLAEPGYNQPQHF

d_gene: -
abundance: -
j_gene: TRBJ1-2
v_gene: TRBV18
len: 14
CDR3nt: TGTGCCAGCTCACCCCCCCGAGGCAGCTATGGCTACACCTTC
CDR3aa: CASSPPRGSYGYTF

d_gene: -
abundance: -
j_gene: TRBJ1-6
v_gene: TRBV30
len: 14
CDR3nt: TGTGCCTGGAGTGTGACGACAACAAATTCACCCCTCCACTTT
CDR3aa: CAWSVTTTNSPLHF

d_gene: TRBD1
abundance: -
j_gene: TRBJ1-1
v_gene: TRBV7-8
len: 16
CDR3nt: TGTGCCAGCAGCTTAAAGGTGGGCAGGGGGCAAACTGAAGCTTTCTTT
CDR3aa: CASSLKVGRGQTEAFF

d_gene: -
abundance: -
j_gene: TRBJ2-3
v_gene: TRBV5-6
len: 15
CDR3nt: TGTGCCAGCAGAAGGGAGAGTGTGCGGTTAGATACGCAGTATTTT
CDR3aa: CASRRESVRLDTQYF

d_gene: -
abundance: -
j_gene: TRBJ2-2
v_gene: TRBV7-2
len: 14
CDR3nt: TGTGCCAGCAGCAGAGGGCTGAAGACCGGGGAGCTGTTTTTT
CDR3aa: CASSRGLKTGELFF

d_gene: -
abundance: -
j_gene: TRBJ2-7
v_gene: TRBV4-2
len: 16
CDR3nt: TGTGCCAGCAGCCAAGATCTTGCCGGTAGCGGCTACGAGCAGTACTTC
CDR3aa: CASSQDLAGSGYEQYF

d_gene: TRBD2
abundance: -
j_gene: TRBJ2-7
v_gene: TRBV6-2/TRBV6-3
len: 17
CDR3nt: TGTGCCAGCAGCCCCACGCGTGGTACTAGCGGGAGGGACGAGCAGTACTTC
CDR3aa: CASSPTRGTSGRDEQYF

d_gene: -
abundance: -
j_gene: TRBJ1-1
v_gene: TRBV21-1
len: 16
CDR3nt: TGTGCCAGCAGCAAAGGGGGAAATGGGGCGAACACTGAAGCTTTCTTT
CDR3aa: CASSKGGNGANTEAFF

d_gene: -
abundance: -
j_gene: TRBJ2-6
v_gene: TRBV11-2
len: 17
CDR3nt: TGTGCCAGCAGATTAGCCATCGGGTCAACTGGGGCCAACGTCCTGACTTTC
CDR3aa: CASRLAIGSTGANVLTF

d_gene: -
abundance: -
j_gene: TRBJ1-2
v_gene: TRBV10-3
len: 14
CDR3nt: TGTGCCATCAGTGACACAGGGCTCCACTACGGCTACACCTTC
CDR3aa: CAISDTGLHYGYTF

d_gene: -
abundance: -
j_gene: TRBJ2-3
v_gene: TRBV4-2
len: 14
CDR3nt: TGTGCCAGCAGCCAAGGAGAGGCTGCAGATACGCAGTATTTT
CDR3aa: CASSQGEAADTQYF

d_gene: TRBD1
abundance: -
j_gene: TRBJ1-2
v_gene: TRBV6-5
len: 13
CDR3nt: TGTGCCAGCAGGGTGACAGGGGTGTATGGCTACACCTTC
CDR3aa: CASRVTGVYGYTF

d_gene: TRBD1
abundance: -
j_gene: TRBJ1-1
v_gene: TRBV7-9
len: 10
CDR3nt: TGCCGGGGGACAGCCACTGAAGCTTTCTTT
CDR3aa: CRGTATEAFF

d_gene: -
abundance: -
j_gene: TRBJ1-1
v_gene: TRBV6-2/TRBV6-3
len: 15
CDR3nt: TGTGCCAGCAGCACTTCGGGTTGGGGGCGCACTGAAGCTTTCTTT
CDR3aa: CASSTSGWGRTEAFF